There are a few counts of the clone carrying this T cell receptor beta chain. Its cognate antigen is unknown. Germline lookup yields CDR1 KGHSH and CDR2 LQKENI. With V trimmed by 4 bases and J by 7 bases, 6 bases remained unmatched. CDR3 length: 13 residues. This specimen comes from a study of response to subunit inactivated influenza vaccine. The study's findings and limits: The authors suggested that every seasonal influenza vaccination recruits few new T cells.

TCRdb reanalysed the RT-PCR reads using MiXCR and keeps one entry per CDR3 protein. Among 400,000 to 650,000 distinct CDR3 sequences listed, approximately 7.2% were seen once. The TCR originated in a man between 50 and 70 years old who received an inactivated influenza vaccine. Sequenced here: PBMCs from blood, sampled around 25 months after vaccination. This sequence joins TRBV18 and TRBJ2-7, with TRBD1 matching over 8 bases. CDR3 bases: TGTGCCAGCTCACAGGGACAGGCCAGGGAGCAGTACTTC. Amino acids: CASSQGQAREQYF.